This TCR beta chain emerged from a study of identical twins (dated by TCRdb to the mid-2010s). Looking at the study overall: To test whether fetal clonotypes persist, this study deep-sequenced TCR alpha and beta repertoires from monozygotic twins, from unrelated adults of various ages, and from cord blood. Replicate twin experiments were performed at different times using different library preparation protocols to rule out contamination. What the research found in general, with its limitations: Because the same donors could not be followed over many years, the conclusions relied on cross-sectional statistical analysis. Out-of-frame TCR alpha sharing in monozygotic twins was systematically underestimated by recombination models, whereas sharing between unrelated individuals was in agreement with the recombination models. A weaker excess of twin sharing was found in beta out-of-frame sequences because the signal-to-noise ratio was lowered by fewer shared sequences. Compared with coincidental sharing between unrelated individuals, an excess of low generation-probability sequences was observed among out-of-frame TCR alpha sequences shared between twins. Invariant T cells such as MAIT and iNKT could partly confound zero-insertion analyses, though diverse VJ usage argued against this for most clonotypes. Fewer insertions were carried by abundant cord blood beta clonotypes, a similar but weaker trend appeared in young adult naive repertoires, and no such trend appeared in memory repertoires.

Library preparation was by 5' RACE. Reads for this sample came from an Illumina HiSeq 2000. A universal primer binding site was introduced by template switching, and a unique molecular identifier was present in the final cDNA, enabling accurate counting of TCR cDNA molecules. First-strand cDNA for TCR alpha and beta chains was synthesized from specific primers in the conserved constant-segment region. To control for contamination, each cDNA library was double barcoded with a SMART-Mk sample barcode plus Illumina barcodes. TruSeq adapter sequences and Illumina sample barcodes were added in two successive PCR steps. The Illumina HiSeq platform was used with custom primers to sequence TCR alpha and beta cDNA libraries. As for the authors' bioinformatics: MiGEC was used to process raw reads and extract unique molecular identifiers, and MiXCR was used to find CDR3 positions. For each individual, recombination models were inferred using an EM algorithm with the repgenHMM and IGoR tools. The analysis of shared clonotypes was done with the tcR package in R, with sharing normalized by the product of cloneset sizes. Out-of-frame nonproductive sequences were analyzed to study raw recombination free of thymic and clonal selection effects. TCRdb ran its own pipeline on the public reads, namely fastp trimming at Q25 and MiXCR clone calling, and kept in-frame beta chains. When rows share a CDR3 protein, they turn into one entry using the most common DNA and genes. In this record, the V and J calls reflect TCRdb's handling and not the investigators' own analysis. For this sample the table gives around 500,000 distinct CDR3 sequences, of which 14% were detected only once. The ten largest clonotypes hold about 0.54% of the sample.

Every donor in the study was a healthy Caucasian. Three pairs of female monozygotic twins, all aged about 18 to 30 years, were included in the twin cohort. CD4+ and CD8+ T cell populations were isolated with positive isolation kits from Invitrogen. With respect to this clonotype: The clone's antigen remains unknown. No much larger clone exists at a distance of one base, and base qualities are not known.

The CDR3 holds 15 amino acids from the cysteine to the phenylalanine. The entry retains the CDR3 DNA only, 45 bases that are in frame from base 1. Clipping removes 0 bases from V and 9 bases from J, with 6 as the unmatched junction base count. Reading the germline V gene gives CDR1 MNHEY and CDR2 SVGAGI. These data also featured in a second study, about yellow fever vaccine responses in identical twins. As noted in the second study: The T cell response to vaccination in identical twins was reported by the authors to appear partly convergent and partly personalized. In identical twins, the study followed T cell clones that responded to the vaccine with precision.

This TCR was sampled from a woman younger than 35 in good health. The sequenced material came from CD4+ T cells sorted from blood. Rearrangement joined TRBV6-5 to TRBJ2-1; 9 middle bases align to TRBD1. The nucleotides read TGTGCCAGCAGTTACTCCGGGACAGGGTCCACTGAGCAGTTCTTC. Its product reads: CASSYSGTGSTEQFF.